The TCR beta chain described here comes from a study of blood T cell repertoires in COVID-19. Study-wide context: Donors in the United States, Italy and Spain gave samples during acute or convalescent COVID-19.

V was clipped by 4 bases and J by 7 bases; unmatched bases: 10. CDR3 length equals 16 residues. The germline V gene has CDR1 MNHNS and CDR2 SASEGT. Assay used: immunoSEQ multiplex PCR; TCRdb lists only in-frame clones, some missing. The repertoire holds roughly 200,000 clones, with under 90% as singletons. The sequencing input was peripheral blood. The rearrangement links TRBV6-1 to TRBJ1-4; 9 nucleotides align to TRBD1. The TCR comes from a man in his 60s with acute or convalescent COVID-19. CDR3 region: CASSVRTGVSSEKLFF. The CDR3 DNA is TGTGCCAGCAGTGTCAGGACAGGGGTTTCCAGTGAAAAACTGTTTTTT.